These 25 T cell receptor beta chains came from one sample sequenced in a study of blood T cell repertoires in COVID-19. Some clones are missing from TCRdb's copy, which holds only in-frame ones; the method was immunoSEQ multiplex PCR. Among approximately 170,000 clones listed, around 85% were seen once. Sequenced input: PBMCs or T cells enriched from blood (not recorded which). The receptors derive from a woman aged 25 to 39 who had recovered from COVID-19.

J is TRBJ2-5 and V is TRBV28; 9 bases line up with TRBD2. The CDR3 is 15 residues long. J was trimmed by 3 bases and V by 2 bases; bases with no gene match: 4. Germline V gene data show CDR1 as MDHEN and CDR2 as SYDVKM. The DNA for the CDR3 is TGTGCCAGCAGTTTACTGGCTAGCGGGGAAGAGACCCAGTACTTC. Translated: CASSLLASGEETQYF.

This chain links TRBV28 with TRBJ1-2; a weak D match, TRBD1 (5 bases). The CDR3 spans 14 residues. Germline lookup yields CDR1 MDHEN and CDR2 SYDVKM. V lost 6 bases and J 7 bases, leaving 18 bases between the germline ends. CDR3 amino acids: CASRIARQSGGYTF. The CDR3 nucleotides read TGTGCCAGCAGAATCGCCCGACAGTCTGGTGGCTACACCTTC.

The V gene is TRBV20-1, the J gene TRBJ1-1; no reliable D call. V lost 8 bases to trimming and J lost 6 bases, with 10 bases between them. Germline CDR1 reads DFQATT; CDR2 reads SNEGSKA (reference sequence). The CDR3 has 10 amino acids. The CDR3 loop reads CSREAAEAFF. The CDR3 coding sequence is TGCAGTAGGGAGGCTGCTGAAGCTTTCTTT.

The V call is TRBV12-3 or TRBV12-4, the J call TRBJ1-5, with D unclear. The CDR3 is made up of 13 amino acids. The V gene lost 3 bases and the J gene lost 6 bases, with 9 bases spanning the gap. The DNA of the CDR3 is TGTGCCAGCAGTTTTGCCCGCGGTCAGCCCCAGCATTTT. Translation gives CASSFARGQPQHF.

About this clone itself: The same CDR3 is also encoded by other DNA sequences in this sample. The gene calls are TRBV6-5 and TRBJ1-5; D remains ambiguous. This CDR3 comprises 14 residues. CDR1 is MNHEY and CDR2 is SVGAGI in the germline V gene. V lost 0 bases and J lost 4, with 7 bases in between. The DNA for the CDR3 is TGTGCCAGCAGTTACTCTGGCCAAAATCAGCCCCAGCATTTT. Its protein is CASSYSGQNQPQHF.

This rearrangement joins TRBV4-1 to TRBJ2-5, with D possibly being TRBD2 (5 bases). This CDR3 has 16 amino acids. CDR1 MGHRA and CDR2 YSYEKL come from the germline V gene. Trimming cost V 1 base and J 5 bases, with 17 bases left between them. Here the CDR3 reads CASSQAGTAGVETQYF. As DNA, the CDR3 is TGCGCCAGCAGCCAAGCTGGCACCGCGGGTGTTGAGACCCAGTACTTC.

The chain links TRBV28 to TRBJ2-5; 11 bases align to TRBD2. Germline V gene lookup returns CDR1 MDHEN and CDR2 SYDVKM. V was pared by 5 bases and J by 5 bases, with 7 bases of the junction left unmatched. This CDR3 has 15 residues. Here the CDR3 reads CASSAPGLAVETQYF. The CDR3 DNA reads TGTGCCAGCAGTGCCCCGGGACTAGCGGTGGAGACCCAGTACTTC.

There are a few counts of this clone. The V and J genes are TRBV2 and TRBJ2-3, with 8 bases matching TRBD1. This CDR3 contains 15 residues. V lost 7 bases, J lost 4 bases, and 10 bases stayed unmatched. Germline-derived CDR1 and CDR2 are SNHLY and FYNNEI. CDR3 sequence reads: CASTPQGVGPDTQYF. The CDR3 DNA sequence: TGTGCCAGCACACCACAGGGGGTGGGGCCAGATACGCAGTATTTT.

V and J are TRBV1 and TRBJ2-3; the table assigns TRBD2, which was not confirmed against the DNA. TRBV1 is tagged as a pseudogene. This CDR3 contains 13 residues. CDR3 sequence: CTSSRGGADTQYF. The CDR3 DNA follows: TGCACCAGCAGCCGTGGAGGAGCAGATACGCAGTATTTT.

The gene calls are TRBV7-8 and TRBJ1-2; D may be TRBD1 (6 bases). V was cut by 4 bases and J by 1 base, with 13 bases left in between. CDR3 length: 15 amino acids. The germline CDR1 and CDR2 sequences are SGHVS and FQNEAQ. This CDR3 reads CASSSPDRINYGYTF. The CDR3 region has the DNA TGTGCCAGCAGCTCCCCGGACAGAATTAACTATGGCTACACCTTC.

The J gene is TRBJ2-7, the V gene TRBV10-3; 11 bases are a match to TRBD2. CDR3 length: 15 residues. The ends lost 9 bases at V and 2 bases at J; junction bases unmatched: 9. The germline V gene encodes CDR1 ENHRY and CDR2 SYGVKD. In DNA, the CDR3 is TGTGCCATACAATTCGGGACTAGCGGAACCTACGAGCAGTACTTC. Amino acid sequence: CAIQFGTSGTYEQYF.

The chain combines TRBV2 with TRBJ2-5, with D perhaps TRBD1 (5 bases). Trimming cost V 6 bases and J 0 bases, with 8 bases left between them. The CDR3 has 13 residues. Germline values: CDR1 SNHLY, CDR2 FYNNEI. The CDR3 loop reads CASSSDNQETQYF. The CDR3 nucleotides are TGTGCCAGCAGCTCGGACAACCAAGAGACCCAGTACTTC.

This clone has more than one count but fewer than ten. The chain links TRBV4-1 to TRBJ2-2; TRBD2 aligns across 13 bases. Germline CDR1 reads MGHRA; CDR2 reads YSYEKL. This CDR3 comprises 18 residues. The ends lost 8 bases at V and 3 bases at J; junction bases unmatched: 12. The CDR3: CASQGAGLAGADTGELFF. As DNA, the CDR3 is TGCGCCAGCCAAGGCGCTGGACTAGCGGGAGCTGACACCGGGGAGCTGTTTTTT.

The chain is built from TRBV5-8 and TRBJ2-7; TRBD1 might be the D (5 bases). The V gene's germline CDR1 is SGHTS and CDR2 YDEGEE. The V and J ends lost 1 base and 2 bases respectively, with 13 bases between them. This CDR3 has 15 amino acids. The CDR3 is CASSLNSVGAYEQYF. The CDR3 bases are TGTGCCAGCAGCTTGAACAGCGTAGGGGCCTACGAGCAGTACTTC.

The chain recombines TRBV2 with TRBJ1-4; TRBD1 matches at 9 bases. Losses at the gene ends were 3 bases for V and 7 bases for J; bases not matched to a gene: 3. The CDR3 has 14 amino acids. Germline V CDR1 and CDR2: SNHLY, FYNNEI. CDR3 residues: CASSEDRGGEKLFF. CDR3 DNA: TGTGCCAGCAGTGAGGACAGGGGCGGTGAAAAACTGTTTTTT.

The chain carries TRBV7-2 and TRBJ2-5, with TRBD2 matching 8 bases. Germline CDR1 reads SGHTA; CDR2 reads FQGNSA. V lost 1 base, J lost 0 bases, and 7 bases stayed unmatched. The CDR3 covers 17 residues. CDR3 protein: CASSLEGGGTYQETQYF. The CDR3 coding sequence is TGTGCCAGCAGCTTAGAGGGCGGGGGGACGTACCAAGAGACCCAGTACTTC.

The V and J genes are TRBV28 and TRBJ2-7, with D maybe TRBD1 (5 bases). Germline lookup yields CDR1 MDHEN and CDR2 SYDVKM. This CDR3 has 11 amino acids. Trimming cost V 2 bases and J 6 bases, with 5 bases left between them. CDR3 DNA sequence: TGTGCCAGCAGTTTACAGGGCGAGCAGTACGTC. Amino acids: CASSLQGEQYV.

The chain carries TRBV3-1 (or the pseudogene TRBV3-2) and TRBJ1-1; D might be TRBD1 (5 bases). The CDR3 totals 16 residues. Trimming pared 0 bases from V and 4 bases from J, leaving 15 bases between. Germline loops: CDR1 LGHDT, CDR2 YNNKEL (reference sequence). In DNA form, the CDR3 reads TGTGCCAGCAGCCAAGACAGGGTCAGGAGGGGCACTGAAGCTTTCTTT. This translates into CASSQDRVRRGTEAFF.

At least ten counts were recorded for this clone. The same CDR3 is also encoded by other DNA sequences in this sample. The chain recombines TRBV28 with TRBJ1-6, with 9 bases matching TRBD1. The CDR3 is made up of 15 amino acids. CDR1 is MDHEN, CDR2 SYDVKM, per germline. The J segment lost 2 bases and the V segment lost 6 bases, leaving 2 bases of the junction unmatched. This chain's CDR3 is CASRGQGTYNSPLHF. CDR3 coding DNA: TGTGCCAGCAGGGGACAGGGCACCTATAATTCACCCCTCCACTTT.

Points on this clone: This sequence may be a read error, since a much larger clone differs from it by one base. This sequence joins TRBV3-1 (or the pseudogene TRBV3-2) and TRBJ2-1, with 12 bases matching TRBD2. Losses at the gene ends were 1 base for V and 7 bases for J; bases not matched to a gene: 2. The CDR3 sequence is 15 residues long. Germline-derived CDR1 and CDR2 are LGHDT and YNNKEL (reference sequence). The CDR3 region has the DNA TGTGCCAGCAGCCAAGTGGGGACTAGCGGGAATGAGCAGTTCTTC. Translating gives CASSQVGTSGNEQFF.

The V gene is TRBV7-8, the J gene TRBJ2-1; D perhaps matches TRBD2 (6 bases). The CDR3 is 15 residues long. CDR1 and CDR2 (germline): SGHVS, FQNEAQ. Trimming took 1 base from V and 5 from J, leaving 12 bases between them. In DNA, the CDR3 is TGTGCCAGCAGCTTAGGGGGGGTGACAAACAATGAGCAGTTCTTC. It translates to CASSLGGVTNNEQFF.

This clone is a singleton in its sample. The chain joins TRBV29-1 to TRBJ2-1; 12 positions match TRBD2. Looked up from germline, CDR1 is SQVTM and CDR2 is ANQGSEA. The CDR3 is made up of 13 amino acids. Germline trimming cut 6 bases from V and 9 bases from J; bases unmatched to any gene: 6. CDR3 nucleotides: TGCAGCGTACTAGCGGGAGGACCCTCTGAGCAGTTCTTC. Translation: CSVLAGGPSEQFF.

The J gene is TRBJ2-7, the V gene TRBV19; TRBD2 matches at 9 bases. There are 15 residues in the CDR3. In germline, CDR1 is LNHDA, CDR2 SQIVND (reference sequence). V shed 6 bases and J 4 bases; nucleotides not matched to a gene: 10. The DNA for the CDR3 is TGTGCCAGTAGGCGGGCTGGCGGGAGGGGGTACGAGCAGTACTTC. This sequence encodes CASRRAGGRGYEQYF.

This clone was picked up one time. The chain has TRBV28 and TRBJ2-3; 8 positions match TRBD2. Trimming at V came to 2 bases and at J to 8 bases, leaving 6 bases not matched to a gene. CDR3 length: 14 amino acids. Looked up from germline, CDR1 is MDHEN and CDR2 is SYDVKM. CDR3 residues: CASSLGREAATQYF. The CDR3, as DNA: TGTGCCAGCAGTTTAGGGCGGGAGGCAGCTACGCAGTATTTT. Together with reference TRBV28 and TRBJ2-3, the CDR3 gives the full variable domain: DVKVTQSSRYLVKRTGEKVFLECVQDMDHENMFWYRQDPGLGLRLIYFSYDVKMKEKGDIPEGYSVSREKKERFSLILESASTNQTSMYLCASSLGREAATQYFGPGTRLTVL.

This clone has a handful of counts. The V gene is TRBV18, the J gene TRBJ1-1, with 11 bases aligning to TRBD1. Germline V gene sequence: CDR1 KGHSH, CDR2 LQKENI. This CDR3 comprises 16 residues. With V trimmed by 2 bases and J by 3 bases, 5 bases remained unmatched. In DNA, the CDR3 is TGTGCCAGCTCACCAGGGACAGGGGGTAAAGACACTGAAGCTTTCTTT. Translated: CASSPGTGGKDTEAFF.